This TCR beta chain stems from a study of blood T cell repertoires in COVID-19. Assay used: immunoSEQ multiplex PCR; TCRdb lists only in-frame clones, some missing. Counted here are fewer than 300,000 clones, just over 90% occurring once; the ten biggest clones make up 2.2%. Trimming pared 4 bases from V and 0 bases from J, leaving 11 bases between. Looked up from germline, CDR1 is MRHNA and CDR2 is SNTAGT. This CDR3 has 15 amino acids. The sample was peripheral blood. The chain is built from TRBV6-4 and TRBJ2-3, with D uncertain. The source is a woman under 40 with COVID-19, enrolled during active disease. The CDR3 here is CASSVESSSTDTQYF. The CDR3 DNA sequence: TGTGCCAGCAGTGTCGAGTCTTCTAGCACAGATACGCAGTATTTT.